The 12 T cell receptor beta chains below were found in one sample sequenced in a study of tumor and adjacent non-tumor tissue in lung cancer. This sample's RNA came from whole unsorted tissue. Distant lung tissue was collected more than 3 cm away from the tumor edge. Three rounds of nested PCR, following a modified ARM-PCR protocol, produced the TCRbeta library. From the multiplex PCR reads, TCRdb called clonotypes with MiXCR, one entry per CDR3 protein. The table shows over 80,000 distinct CDR3 sequences, with about 77% occurring only once. Sequenced sample: distant non-tumor lung tissue. These TCRs come from a woman aged 50 to 65 with non-small cell lung cancer.

The chain has TRBV20-1 and TRBJ2-2; a possible D gene is TRBD2 (7 bases). The CDR3 totals 15 residues. Trimming cost V 7 bases and J 2 bases, with 17 bases left between them. Germline CDR1 and CDR2: DFQATT and SNEGSKA (reference sequence). CDR3 sequence reads: CSVRGGAENTGELFF. The DNA of the CDR3 is TGCAGTGTTAGGGGGGGGGCTGAAAACACCGGGGAGCTGTTTTTT.

Points on this clonotype: At one end, the junction sequence differs from germline, possibly due to a read error. The V gene is TRBV6-2 or TRBV6-3, the J gene TRBJ2-1, with 7 positions matching TRBD1. TRBJ2-7 explains the end of the DNA better; the J call may be wrong. The CDR3 contains 15 residues. CDR1 and CDR2 from the germline V gene are MNHEY and SVGEGT. The CDR3 sequence: CTSSPRDSSYNEQYF. The CDR3 DNA is TGTACCAGCAGCCCCCGGGACAGCTCCTACAATGAGCAGTACTTC.

Worth noting for this clonotype: One end of the junction fails to match germline, which may point to a read error. The J gene is TRBJ1-5, the V gene TRBV6-5; TRBD1 aligns across 9 bases. The CDR3 is 15 amino acids. CDR1 and CDR2 from the germline V gene are MNHEY and SVGAGI. The CDR3 sequence: CASSPRTGDNQPQHF. The CDR3 nucleotides are TGTGCCAGCAGTCCCAGGACAGGGGACAATCAGCCTCAGCATTTT.

With respect to this clonotype: Mismatch with germline at one junction end may stem from a read error. The V call is TRBV11-2, the J call TRBJ2-2; D may be TRBD2 (5 bases). The CDR3 spans 16 residues. Looked up from germline, CDR1 is SGHAT and CDR2 is FQNNGV. The CDR3 spells CTSSLEGSPAIGELVF. As DNA, the CDR3 is TGCACCAGCAGCTTAGAAGGGTCTCCGGCAATCGGGGAGCTGGTTTTT.

This chain connects TRBV6-6 to TRBJ1-1; possibly TRBD1 for D (5 bases). The CDR3 runs to 17 residues. V was shortened by 2 bases and J by 5 bases, with 21 bases between the two germline ends. Germline lookup yields CDR1 MNHNY and CDR2 SVGAGI (reference sequence). The CDR3 region has the DNA TGTGCCAGCAGTTACGGGCCTTGGTCAGGGAGAGATACTGAAGCTTTCTTT. Residues: CASSYGPWSGRDTEAFF.

This clonotype occurred a few times. A much larger clonotype is one base distant, so this may be a read error. The rearrangement uses TRBV12-3 or TRBV12-4 and TRBJ1-6, with a tentative D call TRBD1 (6 bases). The CDR3 extends over 15 amino acids. DNA for the CDR3: TGTACCAGCAGACAGGAGAGCTCCTATAATTCACCCCTCCACTTT. It codes for CTSRQESSYNSPLHF.

Notes on this clonotype: One junction end disagrees with the germline gene, perhaps due to a read error. The chain couples TRBV6-5 to TRBJ1-2; D is possibly TRBD1 (5 bases). This CDR3 contains 11 residues. Germline assignment: CDR1 MNHEY and CDR2 SVGAGI. As DNA, the CDR3 is TGTGCCAGCAGGAGGGACGGTGGCTACAGCTTC. It encodes CASRRDGGYSF.

This clonotype has a handful of counts. This could be a read error, since a much larger clone is one nucleotide away. The chain combines TRBV30 with TRBJ1-5; D call uncertain. Trimming left V 5 bases short and J 3 bases short, with 8 bases between. Germline CDR1 GTSNPN, CDR2 SVGIG (reference sequence). The CDR3 is made up of 12 amino acids. In nucleotides, the CDR3 is TGTGCCTGGGACAAGGCCAATCAGCCCCAGCATTTT. It yields the protein CAWDKANQPQHF. The full variable domain, its missing parts supplied by reference TRBV30 and TRBJ1-5, is SQTIHQWPATLVQPVGSPLSLECTVEGTSNPNLYWYRQAAGRGLQLLFYSVGIGQISSEVPQNLSASRPQDRQFILSSKKLLLSDSGFYLCAWDKANQPQHFGDGTRLSIL.

In its sample, this clonotype was seen a few times. A read error may be the cause here, since a much bigger clone is one base away. The chain recombines TRBV6-1 with TRBJ2-2; 8 positions match TRBD1. CDR1 MNHNS and CDR2 SASEGT come from the germline V gene. With 10 bases clipped from V and 5 bases from J, the junction kept 6 bases outside the gene matches. The length of the CDR3 is 13 residues. Here the CDR3 reads CANQGQATGELFF. The CDR3 coding sequence is TGTGCCAATCAGGGACAGGCTACCGGGGAGCTGTTTTTT.

The rearrangement joins TRBV20-1 to TRBJ2-2, with 12 bases aligning to TRBD2. Germline assignment: CDR1 DFQATT and CDR2 SNEGSKA (reference sequence). The V gene end was trimmed by 7 bases and the J gene end by 5 bases; junction bases not matched to a gene: 14. The CDR3 covers 17 residues. DNA for the CDR3: TGCAGTGATAGGGATAACCTAGCGGGAGGGGAGACCGGGGAGCTGTTTTTT. It specifies CSDRDNLAGGETGELFF.

Details on this clonotype: A read error is possible here, since a much larger clone lies one base away. The J gene is TRBJ1-4, the V gene TRBV5-1; D call uncertain. Germline V gene lookup returns CDR1 SGHRS and CDR2 YFSETQ. CDR3 length: 17 residues. This chain's CDR3 is CACSLATSARTNEKLFF. CDR3 in DNA: TGCGCCTGCAGCTTGGCCACTAGCGCGCGAACTAATGAAAAACTGTTTTTT.

Concerning this clonotype: A much larger clonotype is one base distant, so this may be a read error. This sequence joins TRBV7-9 and TRBJ1-1, with D unresolved. The CDR3 length is 11 residues. Germline V gene data show CDR1 as SEHNR and CDR2 as FQNEAQ (reference sequence). Here the CDR3 reads CASNLVVRTFF. The CDR3 DNA reads as TGTGCCAGCAACTTAGTTGTACGAACTTTCTTT.